The 24 T cell receptor beta chains presented below share a single source sample, sequenced in a study of T cells in Graves' hyperthyroidism and ophthalmopathy. Amplification yielded TCR beta CDR3 regions, with RNA transcripts as the source. The TCR CDR3 first-round RT-PCR relied on the HTBI primer set. TCRdb used MiXCR to reprocess the multiplex PCR reads, holding one entry per CDR3 protein. This sample has roughly 380,000 distinct CDR3 sequences, with over 15% found just once. The sequencing input was blood. These receptors all stem from a woman aged 40-49 years with Graves' ophthalmopathy.

This clonotype appeared many times. V and J are TRBV28 and TRBJ2-3; 11 positions agree with TRBD2. The germline V gene encodes CDR1 MDHEN and CDR2 SYDVKM. The CDR3 contains 17 residues. V lost 2 bases to trimming and J lost 4 bases; unmatched junction nucleotides: 8. The chain's CDR3 is CASSLITSGRSSDTQYF. The CDR3 bases are TGTGCCAGCAGTTTAATAACTAGCGGGAGATCCTCAGATACGCAGTATTTT.

This clonotype was detected many times. The chain has TRBV6-5 and TRBJ1-5, with D possibly TRBD1 on 5 matching bases. Trimming shortened V by 10 bases and J by 5 bases, and 21 bases separated the two germline ends. The V gene's germline CDR1 is MNHEY and CDR2 SVGAGI. The CDR3 runs to 15 residues. As DNA, the CDR3 is TGTGCCACTAGCCTAGGACGCAGGGAAGATCAGCCCCAGCATTTT. This encodes CATSLGRREDQPQHF.

This clonotype was seen ten or more times. The chain is built from TRBV27 and TRBJ1-2; D might be TRBD1 (5 bases). This CDR3 is 16 amino acids long. Germline assignment: CDR1 MNHEY and CDR2 SMNVEV (reference sequence). Trimming took off 2 bases at V and 4 bases at J, with 17 bases between the two ends. CDR3 bases: TGTGCCAGCAGTTTAAAGTTCCAGCGCGGGACCTATGGCTACACCTTC. Protein: CASSLKFQRGTYGYTF.

At least ten counts were recorded for this clonotype. CDR3 sequence: CATTVGAGGRQETQYF. The DNA for the CDR3 is TGTGCCACCACGGTTGGGGCGGGAGGACGGCAAGAGACCCAGTACTTC. The chain links TRBV19 to TRBJ2-5; TRBD2 matches at 8 bases. Germline trimming cut 10 bases from V and 2 bases from J; bases unmatched to any gene: 15. This CDR3 contains 16 residues. Per the germline V gene, CDR1 is LNHDA and CDR2 is SQIVND (reference sequence).

This clonotype occurred many times. V gene TRBV28 combines with J gene TRBJ2-5; 9 positions agree with TRBD1. CDR1 and CDR2 from the germline V gene are MDHEN and SYDVKM. V shed 5 bases, J shed 4 bases, and the junction held 8 bases outside the gene matches. This CDR3 is built from 15 residues. The CDR3 region is CASSQGQGRGETQYF. The CDR3 DNA is TGTGCCAGCAGTCAAGGACAGGGGAGGGGAGAGACCCAGTACTTC.

This clonotype was seen many times. V usage is TRBV7-3 and J usage is TRBJ2-7, with unresolved D. V was clipped by 2 bases and J by 7 bases, with 9 bases between them. In germline, CDR1 is SGHTA, CDR2 FQGTGA. The CDR3 extends over 12 amino acids. CDR3 sequence reads: CASSLGDSEQYF. CDR3 nucleotide sequence: TGTGCCAGCAGCTTAGGAGACTCGGAGCAGTACTTC.

As to this clonotype: A read error may be the cause here, since a much bigger clone is one base away. The rearrangement links TRBV12-3 or TRBV12-4 to TRBJ1-5; D gene unclear. This CDR3 contains 15 residues. The CDR3 protein is CVSSPEASFNQPQHF. CDR3 nucleotide sequence: TGTGTCAGCAGCCCAGAAGCCAGTTTCAATCAGCCCCAGCATTTT.

This clonotype was counted at least ten times. The chain employs TRBV28 and TRBJ1-1, with D uncertain. Trimming took 6 bases from V and 2 from J, leaving 16 bases between them. The CDR3 spans 15 residues. CDR1 is MDHEN and CDR2 is SYDVKM in the germline V gene. CDR3 amino acids: CASSPDKGKNTEAFF. CDR3 DNA sequence: TGTGCCAGCAGCCCTGATAAAGGAAAAAACACTGAAGCTTTCTTT.

The rearrangement uses TRBV11-2 and TRBJ1-1; a weak D match, TRBD1 (5 bases). Germline V lookup: CDR1 SGHAT, CDR2 FQNNGV. With 5 bases removed from V and 6 bases from J, the gap between germline ends came to 25 bases. The CDR3 length is 17 residues. In DNA form, the CDR3 reads TGTGCCAGCAGCACCCTCGTAAAGGGGTTTGTCGCCTCTGAAGCTTTCTTT. It is translated as CASSTLVKGFVASEAFF.

V gene TRBV30 combines with J gene TRBJ2-2, with D possibly matching TRBD1 (6 bases). The V and J ends lost 3 bases and 2 bases respectively, with 7 bases between them. Germline loops: CDR1 GTSNPN, CDR2 SVGIG (reference sequence). The CDR3 runs to 13 residues. The CDR3 coding sequence is TGTGCCTGGAGACAGGGTAACACCGGGGAGCTGTTTTTT. Residues: CAWRQGNTGELFF.

This clonotype came up many times. The chain carries TRBV6-5 and TRBJ1-2; TRBD1 agrees at 8 bases. Germline CDR1 reads MNHEY; CDR2 reads SVGAGI. There are 14 residues in the CDR3. V dropped 5 bases and J dropped 4; count of bases not matched to a gene: 6. The CDR3 region has the DNA TGTGCCAGCAGTAACGGACAGGGTATCTATGGCTACACCTTC. Translated: CASSNGQGIYGYTF.

There are many counts of this clonotype. The chain recombines TRBV13 with TRBJ2-7, with 7 bases matching TRBD2. The CDR3 loop spans 15 amino acids. Germline V lookup: CDR1 PRHDT, CDR2 FYEKMQ (reference sequence). Germline trimming cut 3 bases from V and 1 base from J; bases unmatched to any gene: 6. CDR3 DNA sequence: TGTGCCAGCAGCTTCGTGGGGGAGGGGTCCTACGAGCAGTACTTC. Translation gives CASSFVGEGSYEQYF.

In its sample, this clonotype was seen many times. The chain joins TRBV20-1 to TRBJ2-7; TRBD2 matches at 11 bases. The CDR3 covers 14 residues. V lost 6 bases and J lost 1; bases outside the gene matches: 5. CDR1 and CDR2 (germline): DFQATT, SNEGSKA (reference sequence). The CDR3 here is CSAIGTSGSYEQYF. Here the CDR3 DNA reads TGCAGTGCCATAGGGACTAGCGGTTCCTACGAGCAGTACTTC.

The table lists this clonotype with many counts. This may come from a read error, since a much larger clone is one base off. The chain combines TRBV10-3 with TRBJ2-7, with D unresolved. Germline V CDR1 and CDR2: ENHRY, SYGVKD. The V and J ends lost 6 bases and 3 bases respectively, with 6 bases between them. The CDR3 sequence is 11 residues long. DNA for the CDR3: TGTGCCATCAGGGGAATCTACGAGCAGTACTTC. Protein: CAIRGIYEQYF.

The rearrangement joins TRBV6-5 to TRBJ2-7; possibly TRBD2 for D (5 bases). The germline CDR1 and CDR2 sequences are MNHEY and SVGAGI. This CDR3 comprises 15 residues. The germline V and J ends were trimmed by 1 base and 5 bases, with 15 bases remaining between them. The CDR3 coding sequence is TGTGCCAGCAGTTACTACTCTGAGACTACTAACGAGCAGTACTTC. This encodes CASSYYSETTNEQYF.

This rearrangement joins TRBV28 to TRBJ1-2; D gene unclear. Germline V gene lookup returns CDR1 MDHEN and CDR2 SYDVKM. Deletions cut 7 bases from V and 1 base from J, with 19 bases between. The CDR3 contains 16 residues. The CDR3 sequence: CASTSADHKSNYGYTF. The DNA for the CDR3 is TGTGCCAGCACCTCGGCGGATCACAAAAGTAACTATGGCTACACCTTC.

In its sample, this clonotype was seen many times. This rearrangement joins TRBV28 to TRBJ1-1, with 9 bases aligning to TRBD1. The CDR3 length is 15 residues. V trimming: 6 bases; J trimming: 0 bases; junction bases outside the gene matches: 5. Germline V lookup: CDR1 MDHEN, CDR2 SYDVKM. Here the CDR3 reads CASRTGGVLNTEAFF. The CDR3 bases are TGTGCCAGCAGGACAGGGGGAGTCCTGAACACTGAAGCTTTCTTT.

V is TRBV12-3 or TRBV12-4 and J is TRBJ2-7; TRBD2 matches at 10 bases. The CDR3 runs to 16 residues. Trimming cost V 2 bases and J 3 bases; bases outside gene matches: 7. CDR3 coding DNA: TGTGCCAGCAGTTTATGGGCAGCGGGAGGGCTCTACGAGCAGTACTTC. This sequence encodes CASSLWAAGGLYEQYF.

This clonotype appeared many times. This chain joins TRBV6-5 and TRBJ2-2; 7 bases map to TRBD1. Germline loops: CDR1 MNHEY, CDR2 SVGAGI. The V and J ends lost 0 bases and 5 bases, in that order; junction bases with no gene match: 9. The length of the CDR3 is 17 residues. The CDR3 DNA follows: TGTGCCAGCAGTTACTCCTGGCAGGGGGTCGATACCGGGGAGCTGTTTTTT. Its protein product is CASSYSWQGVDTGELFF.

With regard to this clonotype: Germline is not matched at one junction end, which may reflect a read error. The V gene is TRBV5-1, the J gene TRBJ2-7; no clear D. Germline V gene data show CDR1 as SGHRS and CDR2 as YFSETQ. This CDR3 contains 14 residues. The CDR3 DNA is TGCGCCAGCAGCTTGGGAGGACGTCCCTACGAGCAGGACTTC. It is translated as CASSLGGRPYEQDF.

This clonotype was picked up many times. The chain carries TRBV7-2 and TRBJ2-5; 11 nucleotides match TRBD1. CDR1 is SGHTA and CDR2 is FQGNSA in the germline V gene. The CDR3 consists of 16 residues. V trimming: 5 bases; J trimming: 2 bases; junction bases outside the gene matches: 7. As DNA, the CDR3 is TGTGCCAGCAGCATAACCGGGACAGGGGGTCAAGAGACCCAGTACTTC. Its protein product is CASSITGTGGQETQYF. Combining the CDR3 with reference TRBV7-2 and TRBJ2-5 gives the whole variable domain GAGVSQSPSNKVTEKGKDVELRCDPISGHTALYWYRQSLGQGLEFLIYFQGNSAPDKSGLPSDRFSAERTGGSVSTLTIQRTQQEDSAVYLCASSITGTGGQETQYFGPGTRLLVL.

The table lists this clonotype with many counts. The chain is built from TRBV29-1 and TRBJ2-7, with D tentatively TRBD1 (5 bases). This CDR3 region has 13 residues. CDR1 is SQVTM and CDR2 is ANQGSEA in the germline V gene. The V end was cut by 3 bases, the J end by 4 bases, with 13 bases between. This chain's CDR3 is CSVDHPGSYEQYF. The CDR3 DNA is TGCAGCGTTGACCACCCAGGGTCGTACGAGCAGTACTTC.

At least ten counts were recorded for this clonotype. The V call is TRBV5-1, the J call TRBJ2-7; D possibly corresponds to TRBD2 (6 bases). The CDR3 contains 15 residues. Germline V gene data show CDR1 as SGHRS and CDR2 as YFSETQ. V was cut by 4 bases and J by 3 bases, with 17 bases left in between. CDR3 protein: CASSIRLGEYYEQYF. As DNA, the CDR3 is TGCGCCAGCAGCATCAGACTAGGCGAGTACTACGAGCAGTACTTC.

This clonotype was counted ten times or more. The genes are TRBV6-1 and TRBJ2-4, with 8 bases aligning to TRBD1. In germline, CDR1 is MNHNS, CDR2 SASEGT. There are 14 residues in the CDR3. With 6 bases clipped from V and 9 bases from J, the junction kept 10 bases outside the gene matches. CDR3 bases: TGTGCCAGCAGGATCCGGACAGGGTTGGGCATTCAGTACTTC. Its protein is CASRIRTGLGIQYF.